These 10 T cell receptor beta chains were sequenced from one sample in a study of T cell clonality in common variable immunodeficiency. Measured with immunoSEQ multiplex PCR; TCRdb has only the in-frame clones, and not every one. Listed for the sample are fewer than 60,000 clones, none seen a single time. The sample consisted of peripheral blood mononuclear cells. These receptors all come from a person aged 18-70 years in good health.

In this sample, this clone turned up a few times. The CDR3 end lies 3 residues beyond the end of the read and is filled in from the germline J gene. The chain employs TRBV2 and TRBJ1-5, with D tentatively TRBD1 (5 bases). Germline CDR1 SNHLY, CDR2 FYNNEI. Between the trimmed V and J ends, which lost 11 bases and 1 base, there was a span of 12 bases. This CDR3 spans 13 amino acids. The CDR3 region is CASRQMSNQPQHF. The sequenced part of the CDR3 DNA is TGTGCCTCTAGACAGATGAGCAATCAGCCC.

The table lists this clone with many counts. The read halts 3 residues ahead of the CDR3 end, with the missing end drawn from the germline J gene. The J gene is TRBJ1-1, the V gene TRBV18; D is uncertain. Trimming cost V 3 bases and J 2 bases, with 13 bases left between them. CDR1 and CDR2 (germline): KGHSH, LQKENI. This CDR3 has 15 amino acids. The CDR3 sequence: CASSPVRQVNTEAFF. The sequenced CDR3 bases are TGTGCCAGCTCACCCGTGAGACAAGTAAACACTGAA.

Comments on this clone: With the read ending 3 residues before the CDR3 end, the germline J gene is used to fill in that end. J is TRBJ1-4 and V is TRBV30; possibly TRBD1 for D (6 bases). The germline gives CDR1 GTSNPN, CDR2 SVGIG (reference sequence). The CDR3 is 16 residues long. Here the CDR3 reads CAWRVTRVTGRSPLFF. The CDR3 bases that were read are TGTGCCTGGAGGGTTACCAGGGTAACAGGGCGTTCACCA.

This clone occurred many times. The CDR3 end is not reached by the read, which stops 3 residues before it; the germline J gene fills it in. This chain uses TRBV5-1 with TRBJ2-1, with D maybe TRBD2 (6 bases). Germline lookup yields CDR1 SGHRS and CDR2 YFSETQ. The V end lost 0 bases, the J end lost 1 base, and 14 bases lay between the germline ends. The CDR3 runs to 17 residues. This CDR3 is CASSLVRGKRSYNEQFF. The covered CDR3 bases are TGCGCCAGCAGCTTGGTCCGCGGGAAGAGGTCCTACAATGAG.

This clone showed up many times. The read finishes 3 residues shy of the CDR3 end, and the germline J gene is used to complete it. The genes are TRBV20-1 and TRBJ2-7; TRBD1 might be the D (5 bases). This CDR3 spans 13 amino acids. V was clipped by 0 bases and J by 2 bases, with 8 bases between them. Looked up from germline, CDR1 is DFQATT and CDR2 is SNEGSKA (reference sequence). CDR3 sequence reads: CSARDRQTYEQYF. CDR3 bases read: TGCAGTGCTAGAGACCGACAGACCTACGAG.

This clone appeared many times. The CDR3 extends 3 residues past the end of the read, so its final part is completed from the germline J gene. The chain recombines TRBV2 with TRBJ2-3, with 9 bases fitting TRBD2. CDR3 size: 15 residues. The V gene end was trimmed by 8 bases and the J gene end by 2 bases; junction bases not matched to a gene: 8. Germline loops: CDR1 SNHLY, CDR2 FYNNEI. CDR3 protein: CASGRTSAYTDTQYF. The sequenced CDR3 bases are TGTGCCAGCGGCCGGACTAGCGCATACACAGATACG.

This clone was recorded many times. The read terminates 3 residues ahead of where the CDR3 ends, so the germline J gene completes it. This chain connects TRBV5-1 to TRBJ2-3; TRBD2 agrees at 8 bases. This CDR3 has 15 amino acids. Germline-derived CDR1 and CDR2 are SGHRS and YFSETQ. Losses at the gene ends were 0 bases for V and 1 base for J; bases not matched to a gene: 1. The CDR3 sequence: CASSLDGGGTDTQYF. Partial CDR3 DNA: TGCGCCAGCAGCTTGGACGGGGGGGGCACAGATACG. Full variable domain (rest looked up from reference TRBV5-1 and TRBJ2-3): KAGVTQTPRYLIKTRGQQVTLSCSPISGHRSVSWYQQTPGQGLQFLFEYFSETQRNKGNFPGRFSGRQFSNSRSEMNVSTLELGDSALYLCASSLDGGGTDTQYFGPGTRLTVL.

This clone was seen ten or more times. The read terminates 3 residues before the CDR3 end, so the remaining end is supplied by the germline J gene. This chain connects TRBV5-6 to TRBJ1-4; possibly TRBD1 for D (5 bases). The CDR3 covers 15 residues. Germline V gene sequence: CDR1 SGHDT, CDR2 YYEEEE. The V end lost 4 bases, the J end lost 4 bases, and 14 bases lay between the germline ends. CDR3 DNA (partial): TGTGCCAGCAGCCCCAGGTGGGGGGTTAATGAAAAA. Protein sequence: CASSPRWGVNEK. The full CDR3 is CASSPRWGVNEKLFF.

Note on this clone: From the germline J gene comes the end of the CDR3, since the read stops 3 residues before it. V usage is TRBV11-1 and J usage is TRBJ2-7, with TRBD1 matching over 7 bases. The CDR3 contains 15 residues. The ends lost 5 bases at V and 2 bases at J; junction bases unmatched: 9. The V gene's germline CDR1 is SGHAT and CDR2 FQDESV (reference sequence). CDR3 DNA (partial): TGTGCCAGCAGCCCTTGGACAGGTAAAGCCTACGAG. This gives the protein CASSPWTGKAYE. The entire CDR3 sequence reads CASSPWTGKAYEQYF. Full variable domain (missing parts from reference TRBV11-1 and TRBJ2-7): EAEVAQSPRYKITEKSQAVAFWCDPISGHATLYWYRQILGQGPELLVQFQDESVVDDSQLPKDRFSAERLKGVDSTLKIQPAELGDSAMYLCASSPWTGKAYEQYFGPGTRLTVT.

This clone was observed a few times. The read comes to an end 3 residues before the CDR3 does, leaving the germline J gene to fill in the end. V is TRBV7-8 and J is TRBJ2-5; TRBD1 is a possible D gene (6 bases). The V gene lost 6 bases and the J gene lost 5 bases, with 10 bases spanning the gap. The CDR3 consists of 12 residues. Germline-derived CDR1 and CDR2 are SGHVS and FQNEAQ. The sequenced part of the CDR3 DNA is TGTGCCAGCAGAGGGGGTATGGAGACC. Translation: CASRGGMET. The full CDR3 protein is CASRGGMETQYF.